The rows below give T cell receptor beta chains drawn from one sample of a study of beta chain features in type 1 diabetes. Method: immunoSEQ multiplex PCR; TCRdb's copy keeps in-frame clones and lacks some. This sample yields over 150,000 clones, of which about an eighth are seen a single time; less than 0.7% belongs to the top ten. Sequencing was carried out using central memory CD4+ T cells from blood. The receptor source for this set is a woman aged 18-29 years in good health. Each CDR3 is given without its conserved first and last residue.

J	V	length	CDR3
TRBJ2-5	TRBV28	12	ASSPGTGLETQY
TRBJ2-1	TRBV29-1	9	SVDFDNEQF
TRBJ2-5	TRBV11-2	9	ASTPGGAQY
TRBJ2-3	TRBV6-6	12	ASRAAFSTDTQY
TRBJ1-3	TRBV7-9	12	ASTEGSGGNTIY
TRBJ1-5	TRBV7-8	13	ATEDRPHSNQPQH
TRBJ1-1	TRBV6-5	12	ASRRQGTNTEAF
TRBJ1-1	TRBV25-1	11	ASNERRNTEAF
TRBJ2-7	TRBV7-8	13	ASSAGLAGDYEQY
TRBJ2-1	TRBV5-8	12	ASSFLAGVQEQF
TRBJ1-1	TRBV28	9	ASKRQAGAF
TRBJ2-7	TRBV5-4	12	ASTSGTGAYEQY
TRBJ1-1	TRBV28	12	ASSSGGMNTEAF
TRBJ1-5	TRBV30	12	AWSFRGFDQPQH
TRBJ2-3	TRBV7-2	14	ASSLVRGRAGDTQY
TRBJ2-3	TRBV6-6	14	ASSYSRTSGADTQY
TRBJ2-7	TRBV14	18	ASSQGSGLRTSGNRYEQY
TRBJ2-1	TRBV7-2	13	ASSLGRGGYNEQF
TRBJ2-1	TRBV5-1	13	ASSSSGRMGNEQF
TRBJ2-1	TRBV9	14	ASSVMTSGIGNEQF
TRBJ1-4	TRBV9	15	ASSVGPTGSSGEKLF
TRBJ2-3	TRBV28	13	ASTDNGGAKNTQY
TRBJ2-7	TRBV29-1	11	SVVRTGTYEQY
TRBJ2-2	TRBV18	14	ASSVETSGNAGELF
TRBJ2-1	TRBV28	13	ASSLGGGKYNEQF
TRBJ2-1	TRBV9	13	ASSEGSGLANEQF
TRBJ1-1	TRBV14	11	ASSQDWNTEAF
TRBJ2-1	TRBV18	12	ASLPGTGVDEQF
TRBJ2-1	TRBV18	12	ASQISGSYNEQF
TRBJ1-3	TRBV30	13	AWNRPGATGNTIY
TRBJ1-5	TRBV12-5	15	ASGLETGEGSNQPQH